Below, 30 T cell receptor beta chains from the same sample are listed, as sequenced in a study of T cell responses to AZD1222 COVID-19 vaccine. The assay was immunoSEQ multiplex PCR, and TCRdb's table has in-frame clones only and misses some. The table shows more than 30,000 clones, with 80% to 95% occurring only once. The specimen comprised peripheral blood, sampled on day 0 of AZD1222 vaccination. These receptors all come from an adult in good health.

The rearrangement uses TRBV10-3 and TRBJ2-3, with 7 bases matching TRBD2. With 3 bases clipped from V and 2 bases from J, the junction kept 8 bases outside the gene matches. This CDR3 has 16 residues. Germline assignment: CDR1 ENHRY and CDR2 SYGVKD. The CDR3 coding sequence is TGTGCCATCAGTGATAGCGCTAGCGGCTACACAGATACGCAGTATTTT. Translation gives CAISDSASGYTDTQYF.

The genes are TRBV7-2 and TRBJ2-4, with D perhaps TRBD2 (5 bases). Germline V CDR1 and CDR2: SGHTA, FQGNSA. The V end was cut by 2 bases, the J end by 0 bases, with 20 bases between. This CDR3 has 19 amino acids. CDR3 sequence reads: CASSLLAAESELAKNIQYF. The CDR3 coding sequence is TGTGCCAGCAGCTTACTAGCAGCAGAATCAGAACTAGCCAAAAACATTCAGTACTTC.

The V and J genes are TRBV5-4 and TRBJ2-3; D is uncertain. V was trimmed by 0 bases and J by 5 bases, leaving 1 base between them. Germline-derived CDR1 and CDR2 are SGHNT and YYREEE (reference sequence). This CDR3 spans 11 amino acids. CDR3 sequence: CASSLGDTQYF. In nucleotides, the CDR3 is TGTGCCAGCAGCTTGGGAGATACGCAGTATTTT.

The gene calls are TRBV6-5 and TRBJ1-6, with a tentative D call TRBD1 (5 bases). Germline values: CDR1 MNHEY, CDR2 SVGAGI. The CDR3 extends over 15 amino acids. Deletions cut 6 bases from V and 8 bases from J, with 17 bases between. The CDR3: CASSGTLDKDSPLHF. DNA for the CDR3: TGTGCCAGCAGCGGGACTCTGGACAAGGATTCACCCCTCCACTTT.

This rearrangement joins TRBV5-6 to TRBJ1-2; unclear D gene. The CDR3 loop spans 13 amino acids. CDR1 is SGHDT, CDR2 YYEEEE, per germline. Trimming pared 0 bases from V and 8 bases from J, leaving 11 bases between. The chain's CDR3 is CASSLAAGGGYTF. The CDR3 DNA follows: TGTGCCAGCAGCTTGGCCGCAGGTGGAGGCTACACCTTC.

The V gene is TRBV7-8, the J gene TRBJ1-1; D is possibly TRBD1 (5 bases). Germline assignment: CDR1 SGHVS and CDR2 FQNEAQ. The CDR3 has 16 amino acids. V was pared by 1 base and J by 0 bases, with 12 bases between. The CDR3 DNA reads as TGTGCCAGCAGCTTAGGCGGGGCACCAATGAACACTGAAGCTTTCTTT. This sequence encodes CASSLGGAPMNTEAFF. Variable domain in full (rest from reference TRBV7-8 and TRBJ1-1): GAGVSQSPRYKVAKRGQDVALRCDPISGHVSLFWYQQALGQGPEFLTYFQNEAQLDKSGLPSDRFFAERPEGSVSTLKIQRTQQEDSAVYLCASSLGGAPMNTEAFFGQGTRLTVV.

The genes are TRBV10-3 and TRBJ2-2; 8 bases align to TRBD2. The germline V gene encodes CDR1 ENHRY and CDR2 SYGVKD. This CDR3 region has 14 residues. With 7 bases clipped from V and 0 bases from J, the junction kept 1 base outside the gene matches. The CDR3 reads CAITGGSNTGELFF. CDR3 DNA sequence: TGTGCCATCACGGGGGGGTCGAACACCGGGGAGCTGTTTTTT.

The chain employs TRBV6-5 and TRBJ1-3; D not resolved. The CDR3 covers 13 residues. CDR1 MNHEY and CDR2 SVGAGI come from the germline V gene. Between the trimmed V and J ends, which lost 6 bases and 2 bases, there was a span of 8 bases. The CDR3 sequence is CASRPITGNTIYF. The CDR3 DNA follows: TGTGCCAGCAGGCCTATAACTGGAAACACCATATATTTT.

The rearrangement links TRBV6-5 to TRBJ2-7; D is possibly TRBD1 (5 bases). The ends were cut back, 2 bases at V and 1 base at J, with 9 bases in the middle. The CDR3 sequence is 14 residues long. The germline gives CDR1 MNHEY, CDR2 SVGAGI. CDR3 in amino acids: CASSYGRTSYEQYF. CDR3 DNA sequence: TGTGCCAGCAGTTACGGCAGGACATCCTACGAGCAGTACTTC.

Concerning this clone itself: Compared with germline, one end of the junction differs, possibly owing to a read error. This sequence joins TRBV25-1 and TRBJ1-2; D might be TRBD1 (5 bases). Germline assignment: CDR1 MGHDK and CDR2 SYGVNS. The CDR3 is made up of 15 amino acids. This chain's CDR3 is CASGDPGRANYGYTF. For the CDR3, the DNA is TGTGCCAGCGGTGACCCAGGGCGGGCTAACTATGGCTACACCTTC.

J is TRBJ1-1 and V is TRBV6-4; TRBD1 matches 7 bases. Germline V gene lookup returns CDR1 MRHNA and CDR2 SNTAGT. J was trimmed by 11 bases and V by 6 bases; bases with no gene match: 12. The CDR3 length is 13 residues. CDR3 DNA sequence: TGTGCCAGCAGCCTCACATTACAGGGGAACGCTTTCTTT. It encodes CASSLTLQGNAFF.

CDR3: CACHRGGGTEAFF. The CDR3 region has the DNA TGTGCCTGCCACAGGGGCGGGGGTACTGAAGCTTTCTTT. This chain uses TRBV30 with TRBJ1-1; 7 bases are shared with TRBD1. CDR1 and CDR2 from the germline V gene are GTSNPN and SVGIG (reference sequence). The junction had 9 bases not matched to a gene; V was cut back by 6 bases and J by 5 bases. The CDR3 runs 13 residues.

V usage is TRBV4-3 and J usage is TRBJ1-1; D ambiguous. Germline loops: CDR1 LGHNA, CDR2 YSLEER. The CDR3 is 13 residues long. V was shortened by 1 base and J by 7 bases, with 10 bases between the two germline ends. The CDR3 region is CASSQGVGYEAFF. CDR3 sequence (DNA): TGCGCCAGCAGCCAAGGGGTGGGGTATGAAGCTTTCTTT.

The chain combines TRBV18 with TRBJ2-7; D possibly uses TRBD1 or TRBD2 (6 bases each). Germline V gene lookup returns CDR1 KGHSH and CDR2 LQKENI. CDR3 size: 15 residues. The ends were cut back, 1 base at V and 6 bases at J, with 16 bases in the middle. In DNA form, the CDR3 reads TGTGCCAGCTCACCACTGCCTAGGGGGGCGAGCGAGCAGTACTTC. Its protein is CASSPLPRGASEQYF.

The DNA for the CDR3 is TGTGCCAGCAGCTTGGGAGGGGCGGTCGCCGGGGAGCTGTTTTTT. Its protein product is CASSLGGAVAGELFF. The V call is TRBV5-5, the J call TRBJ2-2, with D perhaps matching TRBD1 or TRBD2 (5 bases each). Per the germline V gene, CDR1 is SGHKS and CDR2 is YYEKEE (reference sequence). V was trimmed by 0 bases and J by 6 bases, leaving 12 bases between them. The CDR3 runs 15 residues.

The chain has TRBV30 and TRBJ2-2, with D perhaps matching TRBD2 (5 bases). Germline CDR1 GTSNPN, CDR2 SVGIG (reference sequence). The V end was cut by 6 bases, the J end by 6 bases, with 17 bases between. There are 14 residues in the CDR3. The CDR3 region has the DNA TGTGCCTGTTCAGAGGGTGGGTCCCCCGGGGAGCTGTTTTTT. Translating it yields CACSEGGSPGELFF.

This rearrangement joins TRBV7-2 to TRBJ2-5, with D perhaps matching TRBD2 (7 bases). The CDR3 is 15 amino acids. V was pared by 1 base and J by 2 bases, with 11 bases between. Germline V gene lookup returns CDR1 SGHTA and CDR2 FQGNSA. The CDR3 protein is CASSLGGGLQETQYF. In DNA form, the CDR3 reads TGTGCCAGCAGCTTAGGCGGGGGCCTACAAGAGACCCAGTACTTC.

The rearrangement joins TRBV19 to TRBJ2-1; no definite D call. The CDR3 contains 12 residues. Germline V gene sequence: CDR1 LNHDA, CDR2 SQIVND (reference sequence). V was clipped by 1 base and J by 6 bases, with 4 bases between them. The CDR3: CASSIAGNEQFF. The CDR3, as DNA: TGTGCCAGTAGTATAGCGGGCAATGAGCAGTTCTTC.

The chain links TRBV5-1 to TRBJ2-6; D unclear. The germline CDR1 and CDR2 sequences are SGHRS and YFSETQ. V lost 2 bases to trimming and J lost 0 bases, with 9 bases between them. CDR3 length: 16 amino acids. CDR3 residues: CASSFPTDSGANVLTF. For the CDR3, the DNA is TGCGCCAGCAGCTTCCCGACTGACTCTGGGGCCAACGTCCTGACTTTC.

This clone was counted a single time. This chain joins TRBV12-3 or TRBV12-4 and TRBJ1-2; D remains unclear. The CDR3 totals 12 residues. With 2 bases removed from V and 8 bases from J, the gap between germline ends came to 9 bases. The CDR3 DNA sequence: TGTGCCAGCAGTTTATTTCGGTCGGGCTACACCTTC. Amino acid sequence: CASSLFRSGYTF.

V and J are TRBV11-2 and TRBJ2-2; D gene unclear. V was clipped by 2 bases and J by 5 bases, with 9 bases between them. CDR1 is SGHAT and CDR2 is FQNNGV in the germline V gene. The CDR3 length is 14 residues. Here the CDR3 reads CASSLMGSTGELFF. The CDR3 DNA is TGTGCCAGCAGCTTAATGGGGTCGACCGGGGAGCTGTTTTTT.

The V call is TRBV27, the J call TRBJ2-7; tentative D call: TRBD1 (5 bases). Germline CDR1 reads MNHEY; CDR2 reads SMNVEV (reference sequence). Trimming removed 3 bases from V and 7 bases from J, with 13 bases in between. There are 13 residues in the CDR3. CDR3 nucleotides: TGTGCCAGCAGTTTTCAGGGAATCGGGGAGCAGTACTTC. Protein sequence: CASSFQGIGEQYF.

This chain uses TRBV6-5 with TRBJ1-5; no clear D. The CDR3 has 13 residues. Per the germline V gene, CDR1 is MNHEY and CDR2 is SVGAGI. V was cut by 2 bases and J by 3 bases, with 5 bases left in between. The CDR3 coding sequence is TGTGCCAGCAGTTACAGCTTCAATCAGCCCCAGCATTTT. Its protein product is CASSYSFNQPQHF.

The CDR3 nucleotides read TGTGCCAGCAGCTTGATGTCAGATACGCAGTATTTT. This gives the protein CASSLMSDTQYF. This sequence joins TRBV6-5 and TRBJ2-3; D remains unclear. V was clipped by 6 bases and J by 4 bases, with 8 bases between them. This CDR3 has 12 amino acids. Germline V lookup: CDR1 MNHEY, CDR2 SVGAGI.

The chain carries TRBV7-9 and TRBJ1-4, with 7 bases that match TRBD1. The trim removed 4 bases at V and 1 base at J, leaving 6 bases unmatched. Looked up from germline, CDR1 is SEHNR and CDR2 is FQNEAQ (reference sequence). There are 16 residues in the CDR3. CDR3 residues: CASSYPPGGTNEKLFF. The DNA for the CDR3 is TGTGCCAGCAGCTACCCCCCAGGGGGAACTAATGAAAAACTGTTTTTT.

This chain connects TRBV7-9 to TRBJ1-2; the D gene is possibly TRBD1 (6 bases). This CDR3 region has 14 residues. The germline V gene encodes CDR1 SEHNR and CDR2 FQNEAQ (reference sequence). With 1 base removed from V and 2 bases from J, the gap between germline ends came to 8 bases. The CDR3 nucleotides read TGTGCCAGCAGCTTAGTAACAGGGAACTATGGCTACACCTTC. Its translation: CASSLVTGNYGYTF.

The chain employs TRBV6-4 and TRBJ2-1, with 7 bases lining up with TRBD2. Germline CDR1 is MRHNA and CDR2 is SNTAGT. V lost 4 bases, J lost 8 bases, and 8 bases stayed unmatched. The CDR3 is 14 residues long. This chain's CDR3 is CASSAGREEDEQFF. In DNA, the CDR3 is TGTGCCAGCAGTGCGGGACGGGAGGAAGATGAGCAGTTCTTC.

The chain combines TRBV6-4 with TRBJ1-1, with D uncertain. V was clipped by 0 bases and J by 7 bases, with 12 bases between them. This CDR3 spans 14 amino acids. CDR1 and CDR2 from the germline V gene are MRHNA and SNTAGT. Here the CDR3 DNA reads TGTGCCAGCAGTGACTCTGATATGGCAGGTGAAGCTTTCTTT. Amino acid sequence: CASSDSDMAGEAFF.

The V and J genes are TRBV6-2 or TRBV6-3 and TRBJ1-1; possible D gene TRBD1, 5 bases. Germline V gene sequence: CDR1 MNHEY, CDR2 SVGEGT. Trimming shortened V by 5 bases and J by 5 bases, and 18 bases separated the two germline ends. The CDR3 has 15 residues. CDR3 sequence (DNA): TGTGCCAGCAGTGATACTCAGGGCTTCAGTACTGAAGCTTTCTTT. It specifies CASSDTQGFSTEAFF.

The genes are TRBV11-2 and TRBJ2-7; 7 bases align to TRBD2. Per the germline V gene, CDR1 is SGHAT and CDR2 is FQNNGV. The V segment lost 5 bases and the J segment 6 bases; nucleotides outside the gene matches: 4. The CDR3 runs 12 residues. CDR3 in amino acids: CASSRGGFEQYF. CDR3 DNA: TGTGCCAGCAGCCGCGGGGGTTTCGAGCAGTACTTC.